The clone carrying this T cell receptor beta chain was found many times. The antigen remains unidentified. The unsorted libraries were generated from a total of 2 million PBMCs, which had been stored in RNAlater at -80 C. This sample is drawn from a study of neurological immune-mediated disorders. TCRdb re-called the 5' RACE reads with MiXCR, one entry per CDR3 protein. The repertoire holds approximately 37,000 distinct CDR3 sequences, with less than 5% as singletons. General study results and limits: CDR3 amino acid sequences of expanded clones were not shared across subjects, a result suggesting private repertoires in all groups.

Trimming stripped 1 base from V and 11 bases from J, with 14 bases between. The CDR3 contains 13 residues. The germline gives CDR1 SGHTA, CDR2 FQGNSA. The V gene is TRBV7-2, the J gene TRBJ1-1; D might be TRBD1 (5 bases). Sequencing was carried out using PBMCs. This TCR was sampled from a young man with multiple sclerosis. The CDR3 is CASSLGDRTGAFF. Here the CDR3 DNA reads TGTGCCAGCAGCTTAGGGGACCGGACGGGCGCTTTCTTT.